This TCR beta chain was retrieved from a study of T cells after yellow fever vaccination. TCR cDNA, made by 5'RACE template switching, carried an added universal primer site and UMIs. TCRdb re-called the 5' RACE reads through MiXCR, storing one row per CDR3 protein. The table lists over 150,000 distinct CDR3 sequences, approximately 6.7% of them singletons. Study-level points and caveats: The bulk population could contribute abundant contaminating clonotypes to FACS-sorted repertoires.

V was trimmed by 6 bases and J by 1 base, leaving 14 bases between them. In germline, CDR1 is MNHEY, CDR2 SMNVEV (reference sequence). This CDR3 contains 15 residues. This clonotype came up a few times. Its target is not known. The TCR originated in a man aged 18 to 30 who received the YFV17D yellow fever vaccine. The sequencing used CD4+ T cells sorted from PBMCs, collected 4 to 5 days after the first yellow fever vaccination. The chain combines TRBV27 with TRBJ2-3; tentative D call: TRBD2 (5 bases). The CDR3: CASRVLEFGTDTQYF. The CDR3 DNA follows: TGTGCCAGCAGAGTACTAGAGTTTGGCACAGATACGCAGTATTTT.